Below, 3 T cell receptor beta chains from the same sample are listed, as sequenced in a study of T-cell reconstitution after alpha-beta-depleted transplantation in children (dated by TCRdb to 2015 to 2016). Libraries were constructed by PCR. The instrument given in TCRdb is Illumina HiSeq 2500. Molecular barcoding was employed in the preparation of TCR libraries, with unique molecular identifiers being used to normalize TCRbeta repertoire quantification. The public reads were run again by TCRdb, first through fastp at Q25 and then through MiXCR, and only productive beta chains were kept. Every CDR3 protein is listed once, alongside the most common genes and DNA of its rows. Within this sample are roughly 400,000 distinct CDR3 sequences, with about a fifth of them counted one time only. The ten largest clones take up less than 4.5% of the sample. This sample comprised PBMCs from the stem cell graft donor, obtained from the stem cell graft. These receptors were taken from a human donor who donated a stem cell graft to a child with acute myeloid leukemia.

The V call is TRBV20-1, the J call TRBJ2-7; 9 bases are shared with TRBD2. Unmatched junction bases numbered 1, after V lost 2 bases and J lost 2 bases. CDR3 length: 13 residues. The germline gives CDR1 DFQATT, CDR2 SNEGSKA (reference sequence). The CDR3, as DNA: TGCAGTGCTAGATCTAGCGGGACCTACGAGCAGTACTTC. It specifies CSARSSGTYEQYF.

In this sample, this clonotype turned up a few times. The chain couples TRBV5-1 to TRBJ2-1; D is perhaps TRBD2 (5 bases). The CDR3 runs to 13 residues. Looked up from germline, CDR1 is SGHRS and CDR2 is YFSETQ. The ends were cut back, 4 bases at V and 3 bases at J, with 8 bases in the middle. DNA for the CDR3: TGCGCCAGCAGCCGTACTAGCTACAATGAGCAGTTCTTC. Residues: CASSRTSYNEQFF. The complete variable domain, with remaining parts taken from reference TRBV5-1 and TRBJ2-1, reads KAGVTQTPRYLIKTRGQQVTLSCSPISGHRSVSWYQQTPGQGLQFLFEYFSETQRNKGNFPGRFSGRQFSNSRSEMNVSTLELGDSALYLCASSRTSYNEQFFGPGTRLTVL.

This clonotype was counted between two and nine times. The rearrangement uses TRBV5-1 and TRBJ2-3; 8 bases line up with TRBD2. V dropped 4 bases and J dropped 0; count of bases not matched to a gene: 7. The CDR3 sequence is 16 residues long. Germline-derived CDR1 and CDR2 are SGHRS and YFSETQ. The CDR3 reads CASSTTSGTSTDTQYF. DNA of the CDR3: TGCGCCAGCAGCACCACTAGCGGTACTAGCACAGATACGCAGTATTTT.